The clone carrying this TCR beta chain has only a few counts. The target antigen is unknown. This sample is drawn from a study of a mutant IDH1 vaccine in newly diagnosed glioma. The time point was: week 11, during vaccination. In the vaccine, a single dose held 300 ug of the mutant IDH1 20-mer peptide, along with topical imiquimod. Assay used: immunoSEQ multiplex PCR; TCRdb lists only in-frame clones, some missing. The table includes 55,000 to 70,000 clones, 75% to 90% detected once. V trimming: 5 bases; J trimming: 7 bases; junction bases outside the gene matches: 11. Germline-derived CDR1 and CDR2 are SGHVS and FQNEAQ. This CDR3 has 15 residues.

Sample: PBMCs, taken from a glioma patient whose treatment included an IDH1 peptide vaccine. The origin of this receptor is a man in his forties with glioma. V is TRBV7-8 and J is TRBJ2-1, with 7 nucleotides matching TRBD2. The CDR3 DNA is TGTGCCAGCAGCCCTCAGCGGGGCGCTGGGAATGAGCAGTTCTTC. This sequence encodes CASSPQRGAGNEQFF.